This T cell receptor beta chain was recorded in a study of shared clonotypes between healthy human individuals. Profiling relied on immunoSEQ multiplex PCR, and the TCRdb table lists in-frame clones only, not all of them. The repertoire consists of 2 million to 2.5 million clones, with approximately 94% occurring once and the leading ten covering 0.1% to 0.15%. CD4+ cell separation produced CD45RA+ naive and CD45RA-negative memory subsets. Sequencing was performed on naive CD4+ T cells sorted from blood. Subset denoted: CD45RA+ positively selected. This clonotype was sampled from a man aged 18 to 29 in good health.

CDR3 residues: CASSIGGPNSPLHF. CDR3 in DNA: TGTGCCAGTAGTATAGGAGGCCCGAATTCACCCCTCCACTTT. The chain couples TRBV19 to TRBJ1-6; D unresolved. This CDR3 is 14 amino acids long. Trimming removed 1 base from V and 7 bases from J, with 8 bases in between. Germline V gene sequence: CDR1 LNHDA, CDR2 SQIVND (reference sequence).